These 17 T cell receptor beta chains share one sample of origin, sequenced in a study of cytotoxic CD8 clonotypes in ibrutinib-treated CLL (dated by TCRdb to the early 2020s). The library was built by means of the immunoSEQ multiplex PCR assay. As stored in TCRdb, this immuneACCESS dataset retains in-frame rearrangements with V and J assigned. A fraction of the clones does not appear; measured against another copy, unresolved V genes explain less than half of the discrepancy, and the remainder lacks a known reason. Within this sample are some 120,000 clones, with 80% to 90% of them counted one time only. The biggest ten clones account for about 3.3% of the sample. The time point label on this specimen signifies: 20 to 30 months on ibrutinib. The sequenced sample was PBMCs, obtained after 24 months of ibrutinib treatment. The origin of the receptors is a human donor with chronic lymphocytic leukemia.

The V call is TRBV30, the J call TRBJ2-5; maybe TRBD2 (7 bases). Germline V gene lookup returns CDR1 GTSNPN and CDR2 SVGIG (reference sequence). V lost 4 bases to trimming and J lost 5 bases, with 14 bases between them. The CDR3 is 13 amino acids. The CDR3 spells CAWMGGRGETQYF. CDR3 DNA: TGTGCCTGGATGGGGGGGCGCGGGGAGACCCAGTACTTC.

The genes are TRBV10-3 and TRBJ1-2; 8 positions match TRBD1. Germline loops: CDR1 ENHRY, CDR2 SYGVKD. With 7 bases clipped from V and 6 bases from J, the junction kept 22 bases outside the gene matches. This CDR3 spans 18 amino acids. CDR3 DNA sequence: TGTGCCATCACCCCCGACCCTTCAGGGGGCGCATCTATCGATGGCTACACCTTC. Encoded protein: CAITPDPSGGASIDGYTF.

J is TRBJ2-1 and V is TRBV9, with 12 positions matching TRBD2. Germline V gives CDR1 SGDLS, CDR2 YYNGEE. J lost 9 bases, V lost 3 bases, and 1 base had no gene match. The CDR3 consists of 13 residues. The CDR3 loop is CASSATSGGEQFF. CDR3 bases: TGTGCCAGCAGCGCGACTAGCGGGGGTGAGCAGTTCTTC.

The chain employs TRBV5-4 and TRBJ1-1; 8 positions match TRBD1. V lost 2 bases to trimming and J lost 4 bases; unmatched junction nucleotides: 4. This CDR3 has 14 amino acids. Per germline, CDR1 SGHNT and CDR2 YYREEE (reference sequence). CDR3 sequence reads: CASSFRGLGTEAFF. DNA of the CDR3: TGTGCCAGCAGCTTCAGGGGGCTTGGCACTGAAGCTTTCTTT.

The chain recombines TRBV11-2 with TRBJ1-3; no definite D call. CDR3 length: 14 amino acids. V was pared by 3 bases and J by 2 bases, with 8 bases between. Germline loops: CDR1 SGHAT, CDR2 FQNNGV. CDR3 protein: CASSFGLTGNTIYF. The CDR3 DNA is TGTGCCAGCAGCTTTGGGCTTACTGGAAACACCATATATTTT. Looking up the rest from reference TRBV11-2 and TRBJ1-3 gives the full variable domain: EAGVAQSPRYKIIEKRQSVAFWCNPISGHATLYWYQQILGQGPKLLIQFQNNGVVDDSQLPKDRFSAERLKGVDSTLKIQPAKLEDSAVYLCASSFGLTGNTIYFGEGSWLTVV.

The chain recombines TRBV6-6 with TRBJ1-6; D gene uncertain. The CDR3 extends over 15 amino acids. Deletions cut 8 bases from V and 5 bases from J, with 16 bases between. Germline values: CDR1 MNHNY, CDR2 SVGAGI (reference sequence). The CDR3 loop reads CASSPRVLDNSPLHF. The CDR3 DNA sequence: TGTGCCAGCTCCCCCCGGGTCTTGGATAATTCACCCCTCCACTTT.

The gene calls are TRBV5-1 and TRBJ2-2, with D possibly matching TRBD2 (6 bases). This CDR3 contains 15 residues. Trimming removed 4 bases from V and 4 bases from J, with 14 bases in between. Germline V lookup: CDR1 SGHRS, CDR2 YFSETQ. CDR3 amino acids: CASSLRDFLTGELFF. Written as DNA, the CDR3 is TGCGCCAGCAGCCTACGGGACTTCCTCACCGGGGAGCTGTTTTTT. Full variable domain (outside the CDR3, taken from reference TRBV5-1 and TRBJ2-2): KAGVTQTPRYLIKTRGQQVTLSCSPISGHRSVSWYQQTPGQGLQFLFEYFSETQRNKGNFPGRFSGRQFSNSRSEMNVSTLELGDSALYLCASSLRDFLTGELFFGEGSRLTVL.

The rearrangement joins TRBV4-3 to TRBJ2-1; D gene ambiguous. V was shortened by 1 base and J by 9 bases, with 7 bases between the two germline ends. Germline V lookup: CDR1 LGHNA, CDR2 YSLEER. This CDR3 region has 12 residues. In DNA, the CDR3 is TGCGCCAGCAGCCAAGTGAACGCTGAGCAGTTCTTC. It yields the protein CASSQVNAEQFF.

The gene calls are TRBV6-5 and TRBJ1-3; D ambiguous. From germline, CDR1 is MNHEY and CDR2 SVGAGI. Deletions cut 5 bases from V and 3 bases from J, with 11 bases between. The CDR3 length is 14 residues. The CDR3 is CASSPRTSGNTIYF. The CDR3 nucleotides are TGTGCCAGCAGTCCAAGGACGAGTGGAAACACCATATATTTT.

V gene TRBV5-4 combines with J gene TRBJ2-3, with TRBD2 matching 10 bases. Per the germline V gene, CDR1 is SGHNT and CDR2 is YYREEE (reference sequence). The CDR3 is made up of 13 amino acids. Trimming cost V 5 bases and J 5 bases; bases outside gene matches: 2. The DNA for the CDR3 is TGTGCCAGCAGAACTAGCGGGGTAGATACGCAGTATTTT. Protein sequence: CASRTSGVDTQYF.

This clone occurred once. The chain couples TRBV11-1 to TRBJ2-7; no clear D gene. Trimming left V 5 bases short and J 2 bases short, with 16 bases between. Germline V gene data show CDR1 as SGHAT and CDR2 as FQDESV (reference sequence). The CDR3 runs 15 residues. CDR3 sequence: CASSPRPGSTYEQYF. The CDR3 DNA reads TGTGCCAGCAGCCCTCGGCCCGGGTCGACCTACGAGCAGTACTTC.

V is TRBV29-1 and J is TRBJ2-5; tentative D call: TRBD2 (5 bases). From germline, CDR1 is SQVTM and CDR2 ANQGSEA. Deletions cut 7 bases from V and 9 bases from J, with 12 bases between. This CDR3 is 10 amino acids long. The CDR3, as DNA: TGCAGCGGGCATCGGGATTCCCAGTACTTC. Residues: CSGHRDSQYF.

This clone was seen just once. The chain has TRBV5-5 and TRBJ2-5; 8 nucleotides match TRBD2. With V trimmed by 4 bases and J by 3 bases, 14 bases remained unmatched. CDR1 is SGHKS and CDR2 is YYEKEE in the germline V gene (reference sequence). The CDR3 consists of 17 residues. CDR3 loop: CASSTSGTRLWEETQYF. The CDR3 DNA follows: TGTGCCAGCAGCACCTCCGGGACTAGACTTTGGGAAGAGACCCAGTACTTC.

This clone was observed a handful of times. V gene TRBV19 combines with J gene TRBJ1-5; tentative D call: TRBD1 (5 bases). Germline CDR1 and CDR2: LNHDA and SQIVND (reference sequence). This CDR3 is built from 14 residues. Deletions cut 7 bases from V and 3 bases from J, with 13 bases between. This CDR3 is CASNLGQTNQPQHF. CDR3 bases: TGTGCCAGTAACCTGGGGCAGACCAATCAGCCCCAGCATTTT.

V gene TRBV27 combines with J gene TRBJ1-4, with D maybe TRBD1 (5 bases). CDR3 length equals 13 residues. The V gene lost 10 bases and the J gene lost 4 bases, with 13 bases spanning the gap. Germline V CDR1 and CDR2: MNHEY, SMNVEV (reference sequence). CDR3 region: CATRRQFNEKLFF. CDR3 coding DNA: TGTGCCACCAGACGACAGTTTAATGAAAAACTGTTTTTT.

J is TRBJ2-1 and V is TRBV7-8; D may be TRBD1 (6 bases). The V gene lost 5 bases and the J gene lost 6 bases, with 17 bases spanning the gap. The CDR3 is 15 amino acids. Germline loops: CDR1 SGHVS, CDR2 FQNEAQ. CDR3 DNA sequence: TGTGCCAGCAGCCTCACAGGGATGGGGAGCAATGAGCAGTTCTTC. Its translation: CASSLTGMGSNEQFF.

The chain couples TRBV11-2 to TRBJ1-4; no reliable D call. CDR3 size: 14 residues. Per the germline V gene, CDR1 is SGHAT and CDR2 is FQNNGV. Trimming pared 7 bases from V and 0 bases from J, leaving 9 bases between. CDR3 region: CASTVTATNEKLFF. CDR3 DNA: TGTGCCAGCACCGTAACGGCAACTAATGAAAAACTGTTTTTT.